The source of this T cell receptor (beta chain) is a study of control samples from healthy donors and cancer patients. The CDR3 sequence is 16 residues long. The V segment lost 1 base and the J segment 3 bases; nucleotides outside the gene matches: 8. Germline V gene data show CDR1 as KGHSH and CDR2 as LQKENI. TCRdb keeps only in-frame clones here, not all; method: immunoSEQ multiplex PCR. The repertoire includes about 130,000 clones, about 95% of them detected once, and about 14% sits in the top ten. This sequence originates from a man aged 60 to 75 with colorectal cancer. J is TRBJ1-1 and V is TRBV18, with 7 bases matching TRBD1. The sequencing input was PBMCs. In nucleotides, the CDR3 is TGTGCCAGCTCACCACTCGGACAGGCTGGTGACACTGAAGCTTTCTTT. Its protein is CASSPLGQAGDTEAFF.